Listed here is a single T cell receptor (beta chain). The antigen is unknown. This record belongs to a study of shared clonotypes between healthy human individuals. Study overall: Each donor's CD4 naive and CD4 memory cells filled three plates apiece, CD8 naive two, and CD8 memory one.

Findings and limits, study-wide: Sorted-subset sequencing, rarefaction showed, was incomplete despite large depth.

The length of the CDR3 is 14 residues. Germline CDR1 MNHEY, CDR2 SVGAGI. Between the trimmed V and J ends, which lost 2 bases and 4 bases, there was a span of 9 bases. The naive CD8 subset, CD45RO-negative cells positively selected for CCR7, excluded terminally differentiated effector memory CD45RA+ cells. Recent vaccinations or acute infections were absent in the healthy HIV-negative adult donors. Replicate PCRs run on sorted subsets employed roughly 190 ng DNA, roughly 30,000 T cell genomes. Sequencing used immunoSEQ multiplex PCR; TCRdb keeps in-frame clones, though not all of them. The table shows some 580,000 clones, with 95% to 98% occurring only once.

J is TRBJ2-1 and V is TRBV6-5; a weak D match, TRBD2 (6 bases). The sequenced sample was naive CD8+ T cells sorted from blood. The TCR comes from a man aged 25 to 40 in good health. The CDR3 protein is CASSYRGTYNEQFF. CDR3 DNA sequence: TGTGCCAGCAGTTACCGGGGGACGTACAATGAGCAGTTCTTC.